The clone carrying this T cell receptor beta chain was observed a single time. Assay used: immunoSEQ multiplex PCR; TCRdb lists only in-frame clones, some missing. The data contain over 100,000 clones, approximately 80% of them singletons. This sample is part of a study of blood T cell repertoires in COVID-19. The wider study: The analysed material was cDNA or gDNA that came from T cells, B-cell-depleted T cells, or PBMCs.

CDR1 MNHNS and CDR2 SASEGT come from the germline V gene. This CDR3 comprises 15 residues. The V end was cut by 0 bases, the J end by 2 bases, with 9 bases between. The origin of this receptor is a woman aged 60-70 years with active or convalescent COVID-19. The rearrangement uses TRBV6-1 and TRBJ2-3; D might be TRBD2 (6 bases). Sequencing used peripheral blood. The CDR3 reads CASSEAGGDTDTQYF. The CDR3 nucleotides are TGTGCCAGCAGTGAAGCGGGGGGAGACACAGATACGCAGTATTTT.